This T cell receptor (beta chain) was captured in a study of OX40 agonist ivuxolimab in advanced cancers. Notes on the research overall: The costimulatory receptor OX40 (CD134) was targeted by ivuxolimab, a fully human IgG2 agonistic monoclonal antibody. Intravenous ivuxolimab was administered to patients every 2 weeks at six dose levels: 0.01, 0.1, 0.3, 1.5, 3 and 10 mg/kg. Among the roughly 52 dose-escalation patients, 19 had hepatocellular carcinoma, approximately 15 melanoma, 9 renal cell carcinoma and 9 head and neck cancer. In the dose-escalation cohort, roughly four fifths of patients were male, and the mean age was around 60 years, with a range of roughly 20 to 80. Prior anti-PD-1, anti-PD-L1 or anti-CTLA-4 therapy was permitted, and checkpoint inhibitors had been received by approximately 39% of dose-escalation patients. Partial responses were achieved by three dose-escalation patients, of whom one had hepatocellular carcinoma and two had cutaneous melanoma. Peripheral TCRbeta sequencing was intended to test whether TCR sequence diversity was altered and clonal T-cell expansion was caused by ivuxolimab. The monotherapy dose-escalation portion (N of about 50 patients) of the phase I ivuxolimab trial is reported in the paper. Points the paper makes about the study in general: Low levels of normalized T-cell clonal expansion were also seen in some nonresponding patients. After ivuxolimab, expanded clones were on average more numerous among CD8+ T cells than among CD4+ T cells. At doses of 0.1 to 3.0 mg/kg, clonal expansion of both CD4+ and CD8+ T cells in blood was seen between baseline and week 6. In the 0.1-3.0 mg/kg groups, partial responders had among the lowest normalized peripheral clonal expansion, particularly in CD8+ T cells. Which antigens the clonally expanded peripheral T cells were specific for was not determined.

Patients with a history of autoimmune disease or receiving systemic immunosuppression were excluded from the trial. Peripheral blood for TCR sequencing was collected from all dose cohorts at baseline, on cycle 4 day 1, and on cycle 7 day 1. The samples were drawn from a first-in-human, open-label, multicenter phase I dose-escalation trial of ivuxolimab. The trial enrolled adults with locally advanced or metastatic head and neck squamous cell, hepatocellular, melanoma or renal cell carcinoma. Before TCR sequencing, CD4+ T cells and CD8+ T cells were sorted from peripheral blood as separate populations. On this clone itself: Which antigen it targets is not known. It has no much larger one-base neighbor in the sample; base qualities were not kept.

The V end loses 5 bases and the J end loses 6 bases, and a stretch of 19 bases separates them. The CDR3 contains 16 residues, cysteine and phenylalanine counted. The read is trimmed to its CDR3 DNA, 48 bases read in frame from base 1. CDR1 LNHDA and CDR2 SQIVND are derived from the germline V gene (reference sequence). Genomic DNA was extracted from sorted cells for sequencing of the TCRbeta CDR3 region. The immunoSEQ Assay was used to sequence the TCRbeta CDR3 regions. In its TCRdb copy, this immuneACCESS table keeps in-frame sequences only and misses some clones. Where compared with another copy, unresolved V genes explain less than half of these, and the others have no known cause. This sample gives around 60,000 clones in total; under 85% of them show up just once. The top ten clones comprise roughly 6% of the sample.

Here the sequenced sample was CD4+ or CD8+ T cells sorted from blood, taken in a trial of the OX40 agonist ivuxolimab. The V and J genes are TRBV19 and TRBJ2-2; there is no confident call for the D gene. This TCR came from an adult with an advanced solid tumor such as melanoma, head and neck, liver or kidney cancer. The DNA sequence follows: TGTGCCAGTAGTCATAGATCGGCCGTAGAGGCCGGGGAGCTGTTTTTT. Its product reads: CASSHRSAVEAGELFF.